The rows below give T cell receptor beta chains drawn from one sample of a study of vaccination effects on CD4 cells after COVID-19. Which antigens these TCRs recognize remains unknown. Sequenced by immunoSEQ multiplex PCR; TCRdb stores in-frame clones only, minus some. The table has around 71,000 clones, approximately 70% seen once. Material: CD4+ T cells from PBMCs cultured with HCoV-OC43 spike peptides, obtained before COVID-19 vaccination. The source is a human donor who received a COVID-19 vaccine. The CDR3 runs from the conserved cysteine through the conserved F or W. The order of the fields is CDR3 protein, CDR3 DNA, V gene, CDR3 length, clone size, D gene, J gene. A D gene is named only where the DNA matches it firmly. Clone size, where shown, is once, few, many, or a class for clones that have expanded.

CDR3 protein: CASTLRGRDPYGYTF
CDR3 DNA: TGTGCCAGCACCCTCAGAGGCAGGGACCCCTATGGCTACACCTTC
V gene: TRBV5-8
CDR3 length: 15
clone size: NA
D gene: NA
J gene: TRBJ1-2

CDR3 protein: CASSYDRVAQGYGYTF
CDR3 DNA: TGTGCCAGCAGTTACGACAGGGTAGCCCAGGGTTATGGCTACACCTTC
V gene: TRBV6-5
CDR3 length: 16
clone size: few
D gene: TRBD1
J gene: TRBJ1-2

CDR3 protein: CASSLYGAGAGGYTF
CDR3 DNA: TGTGCCAGCAGCTTGTATGGGGCGGGGGCTGGTGGCTACACCTTC
V gene: TRBV5-5
CDR3 length: 15
clone size: NA
D gene: NA
J gene: TRBJ1-2

CDR3 protein: CASSQPPRDGGRQPQHF
CDR3 DNA: TGCGCCAGCAGCCAACCCCCACGTGATGGGGGCCGTCAGCCCCAGCATTTT
V gene: TRBV4-1
CDR3 length: 17
clone size: NA
D gene: NA
J gene: TRBJ1-5

CDR3 protein: CASNRQTSSNEQFF
CDR3 DNA: TGTGCCAGTAATAGACAAACTAGCTCGAATGAGCAGTTCTTC
V gene: TRBV19
CDR3 length: 14
clone size: NA
D gene: NA
J gene: TRBJ2-1

CDR3 protein: CASSPGQGQPQHF
CDR3 DNA: TGTGCCAGCAGCCCGGGCCAGGGTCAGCCCCAGCATTTT
V gene: TRBV7-2
CDR3 length: 13
clone size: NA
D gene: NA
J gene: TRBJ1-5

CDR3 protein: CASSQKGRNSGANVLTF
CDR3 DNA: TGTGCCAGCAGCCAGAAGGGACGGAACTCTGGGGCCAACGTCCTGACTTTC
V gene: TRBV3-1/TRBV3-2
CDR3 length: 17
clone size: once
D gene: NA
J gene: TRBJ2-6

CDR3 protein: CASSPTGQGWQETQYF
CDR3 DNA: TGTGCCAGCAGCCCAACGGGCCAGGGATGGCAAGAGACCCAGTACTTC
V gene: TRBV2
CDR3 length: 16
clone size: NA
D gene: NA
J gene: TRBJ2-5

CDR3 protein: CASSSDRANSPLHF
CDR3 DNA: TGTGCCAGCAGCTCGGACAGGGCGAATTCACCCCTCCACTTT
V gene: TRBV5-4
CDR3 length: 14
clone size: NA
D gene: TRBD1
J gene: TRBJ1-6

CDR3 protein: CASRRRSDTQYF
CDR3 DNA: TGTGCCAGCAGGCGAAGATCAGATACGCAGTATTTT
V gene: TRBV12-3/TRBV12-4
CDR3 length: 12
clone size: NA
D gene: NA
J gene: TRBJ2-3

CDR3 protein: CASSQPGRGYGYTF
CDR3 DNA: TGTGCCAGCAGCCAACCCGGCAGGGGGTATGGCTACACCTTC
V gene: TRBV3-1/TRBV3-2
CDR3 length: 14
clone size: NA
D gene: TRBD1
J gene: TRBJ1-2

CDR3 protein: CATSGTGITDTQYF
CDR3 DNA: TGTGCCACCTCCGGGACTGGAATCACAGATACGCAGTATTTT
V gene: TRBV27
CDR3 length: 14
clone size: many
D gene: NA
J gene: TRBJ2-3

CDR3 protein: CASTPPRTVGNTEAFF
CDR3 DNA: TGTGCCAGCACCCCCCCCCGGACAGTCGGGAACACTGAAGCTTTCTTT
V gene: TRBV7-9
CDR3 length: 16
clone size: NA
D gene: NA
J gene: TRBJ1-1

CDR3 protein: CAGTKGQLNEKLFF
CDR3 DNA: TGTGCCGGCACCAAGGGACAGCTTAATGAAAAACTGTTTTTT
V gene: TRBV30
CDR3 length: 14
clone size: NA
D gene: TRBD1
J gene: TRBJ1-4

CDR3 protein: CSVARGRNEKLFF
CDR3 DNA: TGCAGCGTTGCCAGGGGCCGTAATGAAAAACTGTTTTTT
V gene: TRBV29-1
CDR3 length: 13
clone size: few
D gene: NA
J gene: TRBJ1-4

CDR3 protein: CASSLGPNTEAFF
CDR3 DNA: TGTGCCAGCTCACTGGGGCCGAACACTGAAGCTTTCTTT
V gene: TRBV18
CDR3 length: 13
clone size: NA
D gene: NA
J gene: TRBJ1-1

CDR3 protein: CAWSSSGFYGYTF
CDR3 DNA: TGTGCCTGGAGTTCCTCAGGCTTCTATGGCTACACCTTC
V gene: TRBV30
CDR3 length: 13
clone size: NA
D gene: NA
J gene: TRBJ1-2

CDR3 protein: CASSSGLRQGAIANEKLFF
CDR3 DNA: TGTGCCAGCAGCTCCGGTCTGAGACAGGGGGCGATAGCTAATGAAAAACTGTTTTTT
V gene: TRBV6-6
CDR3 length: 19
clone size: NA
D gene: TRBD1
J gene: TRBJ1-4

CDR3 protein: CASSYMGQDNSPLHF
CDR3 DNA: TGTGCCAGCAGTTACATGGGACAGGATAATTCACCCCTCCACTTT
V gene: TRBV6-6
CDR3 length: 15
clone size: NA
D gene: TRBD1
J gene: TRBJ1-6

CDR3 protein: CASSSGQGTDTIYF
CDR3 DNA: TGCGCCAGCAGCTCAGGACAGGGAACCGACACCATATATTTT
V gene: TRBV5-1
CDR3 length: 14
clone size: NA
D gene: TRBD1
J gene: TRBJ1-3

CDR3 protein: CASSGAQGARTEAFF
CDR3 DNA: TGTGCCAGTAGCGGGGCGCAGGGGGCGAGAACTGAAGCTTTCTTT
V gene: TRBV19
CDR3 length: 15
clone size: NA
D gene: TRBD1
J gene: TRBJ1-1

CDR3 protein: CASSIGRVWQPQHF
CDR3 DNA: TGTGCCAGTAGTATAGGCCGGGTTTGGCAGCCCCAGCATTTT
V gene: TRBV19
CDR3 length: 14
clone size: NA
D gene: NA
J gene: TRBJ1-5

CDR3 protein: CASSAGTGDSGPQHF
CDR3 DNA: TGCGCCAGCAGCGCGGGGACAGGGGATTCTGGACCCCAGCATTTT
V gene: TRBV5-1
CDR3 length: 15
clone size: once
D gene: TRBD1
J gene: TRBJ1-5

CDR3 protein: CSVAVSSYNEQFF
CDR3 DNA: TGCAGCGTTGCGGTGAGCTCCTACAATGAGCAGTTCTTC
V gene: TRBV29-1
CDR3 length: 13
clone size: NA
D gene: NA
J gene: TRBJ2-1